One sample yielded the 5 T cell receptor beta chains listed below, sequenced in a study of CD8 T cells in ankylosing spondylitis (TCRdb year 2017). The library relied on 5' RACE. Instrument used: Illumina HiSeq 2500. TCRdb reprocessing: public reads trimmed at Q25 with fastp, clones called with MiXCR, in-frame beta chains kept. Each entry is one CDR3 protein sequence, shown with its most common DNA and genes. The sample table contains approximately 200,000 distinct CDR3 sequences; only one count was recorded for over 10% of them. The ten largest clones represent 16% of the sample. Source material: blood, either unsorted or a sorted T cell fraction (not recorded which). The receptor source for this set is a male donor with ankylosing spondylitis or in good health (not recorded which).

This clonotype appeared a few times. The chain couples TRBV29-1 to TRBJ2-1; D gene unclear. CDR1 SQVTM and CDR2 ANQGSEA come from the germline V gene. CDR3 length: 15 residues. Trimming cost V 3 bases and J 0 bases, with 12 bases left between them. The CDR3, as DNA: TGCAGCGTTGATGTGGGCACAAGCTCCTACAATGAGCAGTTCTTC. This translates into CSVDVGTSSYNEQFF.

The chain is built from TRBV30 and TRBJ2-5; weak D call: TRBD1 (6 bases). This CDR3 comprises 13 residues. The ends were cut back, 5 bases at V and 5 bases at J, with 15 bases in the middle. CDR1 is GTSNPN, CDR2 SVGIG, per germline (reference sequence). This CDR3 is CAWGSGVGETQYF. DNA for the CDR3: TGTGCCTGGGGTTCAGGGGTTGGGGAGACCCAGTACTTC.

This chain connects TRBV3-1 to TRBJ2-5, with TRBD2 identical over 10 bases. This CDR3 has 18 residues. J was trimmed by 5 bases and V by 0 bases; bases with no gene match: 12. Germline loops: CDR1 LGHDT, CDR2 YNNKEL (reference sequence). CDR3 DNA sequence: TGTGCCAGCAGCCAAGAGAGACGGCTAGCGGGAGACGGGGAGACCCAGTACTTC. Amino acid sequence: CASSQERRLAGDGETQYF.

This clonotype occurred a few times. V and J are TRBV6-4 and TRBJ2-5; D is perhaps TRBD2 (7 bases). This CDR3 region has 16 residues. V dropped 6 bases and J dropped 5 bases, with 22 bases sitting between them. Germline V gives CDR1 MRHNA, CDR2 SNTAGT. CDR3 sequence (DNA): TGTGCCAGCAGCCCCGGAGGGGGAGGGCCCGGGGAGACCCAGTACTTC. Its translation is CASSPGGGGPGETQYF.

This clonotype was detected only a few times. The rearrangement uses TRBV4-2 and TRBJ2-1, with 7 bases identical to TRBD2. Trimming at V came to 4 bases and at J to 7 bases, leaving 13 bases not matched to a gene. CDR3 length: 16 amino acids. Germline V gene lookup returns CDR1 LGHNA and CDR2 YNFKEQ. The CDR3 loop reads CASSRDPGGARNEQFF. As DNA, the CDR3 is TGTGCCAGCAGCCGGGACCCGGGAGGCGCTCGAAATGAGCAGTTCTTC.